This T cell receptor beta chain was identified during a study of CD8 T cells in Susac syndrome. Negative isolation was used for CD8+ and CD4+ T cells and FACS enrichment for TEMRA cells. Germline V gene lookup returns CDR1 SQVTM and CDR2 ANQGSEA. The CDR3 spans 11 residues. V was shortened by 0 bases and J by 8 bases, with 5 bases between the two germline ends. An input of 0.5 to 1 ug of RNA was subjected to reverse transcription using random hexamers. Coverage of TCR beta CDR3 amplification by immunoSEQ multiplex PCR extended to 54 Vbeta and 13 Jbeta. MiXCR, applied by TCRdb to the immunoSEQ multiplex PCR reads, yields one record per CDR3 protein. The profile covers more than 200,000 distinct CDR3 sequences, with about 94% appearing a single time and around 0.15% taken by the ten largest.

The receptor was isolated from a human donor with Susac syndrome. The specimen sequenced was CD4+ T cells from PBMCs. The J gene is TRBJ1-3, the V gene TRBV29-1; D unclear. Here the CDR3 DNA reads TGCAGCGTTGAAGAAGTGGACACCATATATTTT. Encoded protein: CSVEEVDTIYF.